The entry below gives a single T cell receptor (beta chain) sequence along with its context. Germline is not matched at one junction end, which may reflect a read error. The data derive from a study of graft-versus-host responses after intestinal transplantation. Graft tissue processing released intraepithelial and lamina propria lymphocytes. The protocol was immunoSEQ multiplex PCR, while the TCRdb copy is restricted to in-frame clones and leaves out a portion. The sample holds around 30,000 clones, about three quarters seen once. Material: ileum tissue, obtained 98 days after intestinal transplantation. This clonotype originated in a human patient who received an intestinal transplant, so some T cells may come from the graft donor.

Here the CDR3 DNA reads TGCAGCGTTGAGACAGGGTCCAGCTATGGCCACACCTTC. This sequence encodes CSVETGSSYGHTF. The chain links TRBV29-1 to TRBJ1-2, with 7 bases fitting TRBD1. The CDR3 length is 13 residues. Germline V gene data show CDR1 as SQVTM and CDR2 as ANQGSEA.